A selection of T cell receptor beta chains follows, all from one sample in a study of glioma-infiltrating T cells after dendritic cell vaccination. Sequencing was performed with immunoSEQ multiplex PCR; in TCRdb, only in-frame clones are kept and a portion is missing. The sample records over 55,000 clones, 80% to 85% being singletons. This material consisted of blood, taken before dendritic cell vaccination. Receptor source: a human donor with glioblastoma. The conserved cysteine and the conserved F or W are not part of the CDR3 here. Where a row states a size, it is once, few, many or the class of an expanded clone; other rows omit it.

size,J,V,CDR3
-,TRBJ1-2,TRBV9,ASSVGEGRWGYT
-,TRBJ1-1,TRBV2,ASSEAGTITEAF
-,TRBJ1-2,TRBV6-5,ASRTEQGFYGYT
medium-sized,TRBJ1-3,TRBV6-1,ASSEPSGGDTIY
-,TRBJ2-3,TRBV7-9,ASSSGQGALSDTQY
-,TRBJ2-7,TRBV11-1,ASSLTSGVDYEQY
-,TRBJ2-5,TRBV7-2,ASSPGRETQY
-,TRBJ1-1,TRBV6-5,ASSETGVEDTEAF
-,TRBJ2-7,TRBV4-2,ASSQDGLAASYEQY
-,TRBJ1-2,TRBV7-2,ASSLVTGTGGGYT
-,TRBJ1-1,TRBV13,ASSLGRTVGTEAF
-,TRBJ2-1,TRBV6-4,ASSAGQGNLNEQF
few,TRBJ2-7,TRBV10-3,AITPGQNSYEQY
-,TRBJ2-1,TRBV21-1,ASSRRYVAGRYNEQF
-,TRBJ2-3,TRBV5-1,ASSFSPPGQFTDTQY
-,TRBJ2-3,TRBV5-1,ASSLRGLAADTQY
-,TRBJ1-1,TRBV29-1,SVGNMNTEAF
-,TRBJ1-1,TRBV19,ASGAGEFEAF